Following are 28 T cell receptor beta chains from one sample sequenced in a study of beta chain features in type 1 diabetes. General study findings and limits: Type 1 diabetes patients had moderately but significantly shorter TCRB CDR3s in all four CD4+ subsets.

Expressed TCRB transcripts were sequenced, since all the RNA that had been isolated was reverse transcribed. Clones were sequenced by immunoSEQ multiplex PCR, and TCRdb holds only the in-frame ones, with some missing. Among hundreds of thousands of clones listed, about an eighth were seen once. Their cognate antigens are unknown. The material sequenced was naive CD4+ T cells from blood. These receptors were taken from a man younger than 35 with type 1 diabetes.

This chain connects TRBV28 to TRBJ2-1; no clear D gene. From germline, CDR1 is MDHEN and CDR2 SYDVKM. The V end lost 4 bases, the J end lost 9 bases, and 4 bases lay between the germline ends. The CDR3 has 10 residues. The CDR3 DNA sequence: TGTGCCAGCAGTTATGGTGAGCAGTTCTTC. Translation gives CASSYGEQFF.

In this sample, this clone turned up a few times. The CDR3 nucleotides read TGCAGCGACAGGGGGCGCGGCTATGGCTACACCTTC. Protein product: CSDRGRGYGYTF. The chain has TRBV29-1 and TRBJ1-2; 9 nucleotides agree with TRBD1. CDR3 size: 12 residues. With V trimmed by 7 bases and J by 4 bases, 4 bases remained unmatched. Germline CDR1 reads SQVTM; CDR2 reads ANQGSEA.

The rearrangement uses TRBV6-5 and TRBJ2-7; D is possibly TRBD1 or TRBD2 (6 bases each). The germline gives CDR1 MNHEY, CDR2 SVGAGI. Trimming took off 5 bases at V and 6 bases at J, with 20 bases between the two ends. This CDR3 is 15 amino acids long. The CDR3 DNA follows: TGTGCCAGCAGTCGGCGGGACACTCCTCGGGGCGAGCAGTACTTC. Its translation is CASSRRDTPRGEQYF.

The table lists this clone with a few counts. This CDR3 is CASSPQGFSNQPQHF. CDR3 in DNA: TGTGCCAGCAGCCCACAGGGATTTAGCAATCAGCCCCAGCATTTT. The chain links TRBV9 to TRBJ1-5; D is possibly TRBD1 (6 bases). The germline gives CDR1 SGDLS, CDR2 YYNGEE. V lost 4 bases, J lost 0 bases, and 11 bases lay in between. The CDR3 extends over 15 amino acids.

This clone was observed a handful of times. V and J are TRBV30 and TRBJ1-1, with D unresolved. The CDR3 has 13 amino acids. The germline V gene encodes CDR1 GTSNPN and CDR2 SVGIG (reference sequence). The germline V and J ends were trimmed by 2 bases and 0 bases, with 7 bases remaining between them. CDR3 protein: CAWSRSVNTEAFF. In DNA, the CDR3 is TGTGCCTGGAGTCGCTCGGTGAACACTGAAGCTTTCTTT.

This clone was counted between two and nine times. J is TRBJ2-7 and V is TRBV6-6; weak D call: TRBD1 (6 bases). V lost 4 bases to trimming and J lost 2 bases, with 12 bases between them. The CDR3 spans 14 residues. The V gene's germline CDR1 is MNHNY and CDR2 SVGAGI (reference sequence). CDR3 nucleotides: TGTGCCAGCAGTTCTGCAGGGGAAACCTACGAGCAGTACTTC. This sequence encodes CASSSAGETYEQYF.

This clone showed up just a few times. The DNA of the CDR3 is TGTGCCTGGCAACAGGGCAATCAGCCCCAGCATTTT. Its translation is CAWQQGNQPQHF. This chain links TRBV30 with TRBJ1-5, with D tentatively TRBD1 (5 bases). The CDR3 spans 12 residues. CDR1 GTSNPN and CDR2 SVGIG come from the germline V gene (reference sequence). V dropped 5 bases and J dropped 2 bases, with 7 bases sitting between them. The whole variable domain, remainder taken from reference TRBV30 and TRBJ1-5, is SQTIHQWPATLVQPVGSPLSLECTVEGTSNPNLYWYRQAAGRGLQLLFYSVGIGQISSEVPQNLSASRPQDRQFILSSKKLLLSDSGFYLCAWQQGNQPQHFGDGTRLSIL.

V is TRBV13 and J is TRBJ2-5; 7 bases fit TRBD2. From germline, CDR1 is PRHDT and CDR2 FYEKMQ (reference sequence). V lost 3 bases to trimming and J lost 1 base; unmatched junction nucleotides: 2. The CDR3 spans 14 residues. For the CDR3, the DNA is TGTGCCAGCAGCTTCACGGGGGGCCAAGAGACCCAGTACTTC. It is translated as CASSFTGGQETQYF.

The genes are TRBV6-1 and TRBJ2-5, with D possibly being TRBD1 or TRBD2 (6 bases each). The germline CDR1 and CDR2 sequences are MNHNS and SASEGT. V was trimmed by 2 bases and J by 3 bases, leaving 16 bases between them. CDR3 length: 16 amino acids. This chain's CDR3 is CASSEKWGAGEETQYF. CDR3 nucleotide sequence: TGTGCCAGCAGTGAAAAATGGGGGGCTGGGGAAGAGACCCAGTACTTC.

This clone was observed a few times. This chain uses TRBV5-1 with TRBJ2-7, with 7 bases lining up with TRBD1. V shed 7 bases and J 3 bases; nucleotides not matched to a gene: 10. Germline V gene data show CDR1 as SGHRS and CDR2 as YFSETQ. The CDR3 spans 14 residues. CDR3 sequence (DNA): TGCGCCAGCGCCGGGGAAGGGGGCTACTACGAGCAGTACTTC. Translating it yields CASAGEGGYYEQYF. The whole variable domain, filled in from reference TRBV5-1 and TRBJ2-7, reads KAGVTQTPRYLIKTRGQQVTLSCSPISGHRSVSWYQQTPGQGLQFLFEYFSETQRNKGNFPGRFSGRQFSNSRSEMNVSTLELGDSALYLCASAGEGGYYEQYFGPGTRLTVT.

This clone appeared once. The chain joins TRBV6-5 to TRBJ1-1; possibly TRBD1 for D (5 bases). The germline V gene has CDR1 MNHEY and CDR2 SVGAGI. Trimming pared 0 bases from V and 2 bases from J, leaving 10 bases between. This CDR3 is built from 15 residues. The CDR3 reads CASSYSRQINTEAFF. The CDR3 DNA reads TGTGCCAGCAGTTACTCGCGACAGATTAACACTGAAGCTTTCTTT.

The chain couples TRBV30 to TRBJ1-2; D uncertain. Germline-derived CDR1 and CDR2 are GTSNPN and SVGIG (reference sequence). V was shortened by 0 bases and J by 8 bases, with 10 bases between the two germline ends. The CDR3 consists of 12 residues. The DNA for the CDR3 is TGTGCCTGGAGTGTACCCAGATGGGGCTACACCTTC. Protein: CAWSVPRWGYTF.

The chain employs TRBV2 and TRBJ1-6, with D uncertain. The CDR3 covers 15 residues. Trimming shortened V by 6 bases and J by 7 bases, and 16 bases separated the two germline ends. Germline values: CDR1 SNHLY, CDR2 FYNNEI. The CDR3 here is CASSPPGWVNSPLHF. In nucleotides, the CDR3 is TGTGCCAGCAGCCCCCCGGGGTGGGTGAATTCACCCCTCCACTTT.

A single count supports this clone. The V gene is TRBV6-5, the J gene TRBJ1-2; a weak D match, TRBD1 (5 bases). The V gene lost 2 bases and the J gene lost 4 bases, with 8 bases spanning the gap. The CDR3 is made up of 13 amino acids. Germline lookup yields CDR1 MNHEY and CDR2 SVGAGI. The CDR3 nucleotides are TGTGCCAGCAGTTACGGCGGGGCCTATGGCTACACCTTC. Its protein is CASSYGGAYGYTF.

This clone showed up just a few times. CDR3 amino acids: CASSLDGGPMNTEAFF. CDR3 in DNA: TGTGCCAGCAGCTTAGACGGGGGACCGATGAACACTGAAGCTTTCTTT. The gene calls are TRBV7-9 and TRBJ1-1, with TRBD1 as a possible D gene (5 bases). The CDR3 length is 16 residues. Trimming removed 1 base from V and 0 bases from J, with 12 bases in between. From germline, CDR1 is SEHNR and CDR2 FQNEAQ (reference sequence).

The CDR3 sequence is CAWTTIRDIGTGTPRVWTQYF. In DNA form, the CDR3 reads TGTGCCTGGACCACCATCCGAGACATTGGGACAGGGACACCCCGGGTCTGGACCCAGTACTTC. The V call is TRBV30, the J call TRBJ2-5, with 9 bases fitting TRBD1. J lost 7 bases, V lost 4 bases, and 31 bases had no gene match. CDR1 is GTSNPN, CDR2 SVGIG, per germline (reference sequence). The CDR3 spans 21 residues.

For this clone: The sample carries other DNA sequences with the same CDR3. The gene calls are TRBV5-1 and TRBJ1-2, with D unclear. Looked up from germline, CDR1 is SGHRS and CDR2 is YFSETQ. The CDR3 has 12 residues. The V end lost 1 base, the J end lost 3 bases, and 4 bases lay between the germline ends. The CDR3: CASSLTDYGYTF. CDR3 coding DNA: TGCGCCAGCAGCTTGACCGACTATGGCTACACCTTC.

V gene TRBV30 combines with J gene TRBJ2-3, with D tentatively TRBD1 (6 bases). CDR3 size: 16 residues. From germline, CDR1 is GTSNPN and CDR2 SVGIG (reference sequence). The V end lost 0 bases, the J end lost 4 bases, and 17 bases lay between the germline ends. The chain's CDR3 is CAWSVGGSGGPDTQYF. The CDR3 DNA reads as TGTGCCTGGAGTGTGGGCGGATCTGGGGGCCCAGATACGCAGTATTTT.

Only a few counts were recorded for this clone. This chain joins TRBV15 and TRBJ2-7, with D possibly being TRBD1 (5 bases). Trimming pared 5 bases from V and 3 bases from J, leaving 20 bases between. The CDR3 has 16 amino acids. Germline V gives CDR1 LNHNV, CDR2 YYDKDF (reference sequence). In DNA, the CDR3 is TGTGCCACCAGCTCACTCAGCGCAGGGATGTACTACGAGCAGTACTTC. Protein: CATSSLSAGMYYEQYF.

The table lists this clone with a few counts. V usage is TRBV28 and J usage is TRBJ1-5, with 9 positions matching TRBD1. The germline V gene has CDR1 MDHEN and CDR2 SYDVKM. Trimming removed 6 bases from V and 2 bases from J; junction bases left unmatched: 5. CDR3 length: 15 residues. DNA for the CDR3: TGTGCCAGCAGCTATACAGGGGGCGGCAATCAGCCCCAGCATTTT. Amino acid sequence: CASSYTGGGNQPQHF.

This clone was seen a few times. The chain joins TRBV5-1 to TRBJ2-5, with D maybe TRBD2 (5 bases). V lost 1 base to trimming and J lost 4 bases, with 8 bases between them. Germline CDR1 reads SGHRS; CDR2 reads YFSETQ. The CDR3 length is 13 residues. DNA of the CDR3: TGCGCCAGCAGCTTGCGGGGTGGAGAGACCCAGTACTTC. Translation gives CASSLRGGETQYF. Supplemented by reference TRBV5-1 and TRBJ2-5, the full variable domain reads KAGVTQTPRYLIKTRGQQVTLSCSPISGHRSVSWYQQTPGQGLQFLFEYFSETQRNKGNFPGRFSGRQFSNSRSEMNVSTLELGDSALYLCASSLRGGETQYFGPGTRLLVL.

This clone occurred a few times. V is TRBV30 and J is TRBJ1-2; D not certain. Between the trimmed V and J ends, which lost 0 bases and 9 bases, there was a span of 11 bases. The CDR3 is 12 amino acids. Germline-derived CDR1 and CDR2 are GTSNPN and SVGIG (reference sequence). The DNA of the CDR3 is TGTGCCTGGAGTGTAGAGGGTTTGAGCTACACCTTC. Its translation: CAWSVEGLSYTF.

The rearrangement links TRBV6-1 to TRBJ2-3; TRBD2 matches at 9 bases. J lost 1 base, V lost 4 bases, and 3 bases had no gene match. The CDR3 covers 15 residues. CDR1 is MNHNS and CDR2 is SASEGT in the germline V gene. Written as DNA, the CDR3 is TGTGCCAGCAGTGGGGCTAGCGGGGGCACAGATACGCAGTATTTT. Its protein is CASSGASGGTDTQYF.

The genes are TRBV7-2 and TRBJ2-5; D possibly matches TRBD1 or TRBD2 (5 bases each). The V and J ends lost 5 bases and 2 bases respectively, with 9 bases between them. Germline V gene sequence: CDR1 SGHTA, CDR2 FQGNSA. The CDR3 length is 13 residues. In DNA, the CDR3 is TGTGCCAGCAGCAGGGGAGAACAAGAGACCCAGTACTTC. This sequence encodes CASSRGEQETQYF.

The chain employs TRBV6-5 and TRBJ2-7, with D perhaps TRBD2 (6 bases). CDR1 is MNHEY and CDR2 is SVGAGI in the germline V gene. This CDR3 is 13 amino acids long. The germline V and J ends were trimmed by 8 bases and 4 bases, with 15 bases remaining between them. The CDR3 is CASWVGEEYEQYF. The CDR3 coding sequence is TGTGCCAGCTGGGTAGGGGAGGAATACGAGCAGTACTTC.

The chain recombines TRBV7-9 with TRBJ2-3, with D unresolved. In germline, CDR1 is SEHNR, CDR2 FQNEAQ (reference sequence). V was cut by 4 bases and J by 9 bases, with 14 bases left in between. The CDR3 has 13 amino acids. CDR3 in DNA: TGTGCCAGCAGCTCGGTACCCTCCAACACGCAGTATTTT. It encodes CASSSVPSNTQYF.

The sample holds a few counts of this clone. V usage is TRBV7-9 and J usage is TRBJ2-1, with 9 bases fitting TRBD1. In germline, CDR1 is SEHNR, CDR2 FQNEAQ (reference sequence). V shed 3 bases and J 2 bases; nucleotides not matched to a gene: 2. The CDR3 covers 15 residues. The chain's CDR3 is CASSLRQGAYNEQFF. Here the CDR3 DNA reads TGTGCCAGCAGCTTGAGACAGGGGGCCTACAATGAGCAGTTCTTC.

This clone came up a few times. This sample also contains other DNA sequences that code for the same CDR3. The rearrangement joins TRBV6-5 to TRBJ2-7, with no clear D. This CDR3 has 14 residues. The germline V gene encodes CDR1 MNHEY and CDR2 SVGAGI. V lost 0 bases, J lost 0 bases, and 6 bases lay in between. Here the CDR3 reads CASSYSGSSYEQYF. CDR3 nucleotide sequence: TGTGCCAGCAGTTACTCGGGTAGCTCCTACGAGCAGTACTTC.